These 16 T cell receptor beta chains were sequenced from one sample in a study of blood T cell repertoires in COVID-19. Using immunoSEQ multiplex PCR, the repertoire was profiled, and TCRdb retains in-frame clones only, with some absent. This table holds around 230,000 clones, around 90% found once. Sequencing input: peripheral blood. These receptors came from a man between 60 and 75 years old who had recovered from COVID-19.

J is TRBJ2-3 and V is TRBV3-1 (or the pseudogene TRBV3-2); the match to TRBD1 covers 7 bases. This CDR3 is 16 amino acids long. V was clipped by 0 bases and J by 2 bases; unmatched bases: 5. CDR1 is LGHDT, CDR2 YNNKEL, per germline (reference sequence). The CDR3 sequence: CASSQDKTGTTDTQYF. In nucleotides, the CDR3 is TGTGCCAGCAGCCAAGATAAGACAGGGACCACAGATACGCAGTATTTT.

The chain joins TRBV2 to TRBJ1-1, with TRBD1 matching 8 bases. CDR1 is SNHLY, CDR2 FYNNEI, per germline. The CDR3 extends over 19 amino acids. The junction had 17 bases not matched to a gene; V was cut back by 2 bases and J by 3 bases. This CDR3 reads CASSEWGQGASPGDTEAFF. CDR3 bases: TGTGCCAGCAGTGAATGGGGGCAGGGGGCATCCCCCGGGGACACTGAAGCTTTCTTT.

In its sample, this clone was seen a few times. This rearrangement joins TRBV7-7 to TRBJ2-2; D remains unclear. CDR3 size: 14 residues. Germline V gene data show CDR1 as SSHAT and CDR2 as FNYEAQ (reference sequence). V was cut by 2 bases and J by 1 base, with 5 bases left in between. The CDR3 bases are TGTGCCAGCAGCTTAAGAGGGAACACCGGGGAGCTGTTTTTT. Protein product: CASSLRGNTGELFF.

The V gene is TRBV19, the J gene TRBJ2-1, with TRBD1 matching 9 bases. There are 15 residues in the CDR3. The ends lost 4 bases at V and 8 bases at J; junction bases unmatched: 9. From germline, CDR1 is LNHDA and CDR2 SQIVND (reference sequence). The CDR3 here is CASSTTGTGLDEQFF. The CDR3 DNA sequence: TGTGCCAGTAGTACTACCGGGACAGGGCTAGATGAGCAGTTCTTC.

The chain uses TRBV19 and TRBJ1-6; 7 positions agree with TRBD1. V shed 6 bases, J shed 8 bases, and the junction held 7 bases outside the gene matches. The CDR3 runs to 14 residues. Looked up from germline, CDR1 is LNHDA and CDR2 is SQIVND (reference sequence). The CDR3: CASSPDRVDSPLHF. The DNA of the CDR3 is TGTGCCAGTAGCCCAGACAGGGTGGATTCACCCCTCCACTTT.

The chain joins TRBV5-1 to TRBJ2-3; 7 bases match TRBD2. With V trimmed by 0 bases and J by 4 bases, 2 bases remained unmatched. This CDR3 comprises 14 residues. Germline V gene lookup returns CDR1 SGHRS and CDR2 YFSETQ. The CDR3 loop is CASSLERGADTQYF. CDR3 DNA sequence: TGCGCCAGCAGCTTGGAGCGGGGCGCAGATACGCAGTATTTT.

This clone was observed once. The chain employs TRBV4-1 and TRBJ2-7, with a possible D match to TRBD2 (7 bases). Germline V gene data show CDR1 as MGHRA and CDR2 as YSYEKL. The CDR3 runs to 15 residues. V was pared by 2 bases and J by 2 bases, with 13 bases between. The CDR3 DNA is TGCGCCAGCAGCCAAAGGGGGGGGCCGCCCTACGAGCAGTACGTC. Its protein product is CASSQRGGPPYEQYV.

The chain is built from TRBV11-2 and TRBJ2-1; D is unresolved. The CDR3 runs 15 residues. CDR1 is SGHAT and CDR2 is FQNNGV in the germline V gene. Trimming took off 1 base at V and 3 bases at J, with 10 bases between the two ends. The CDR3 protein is CASSLAGDDYNEQFF. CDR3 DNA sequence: TGTGCCAGCAGCTTAGCAGGCGACGACTACAATGAGCAGTTCTTC. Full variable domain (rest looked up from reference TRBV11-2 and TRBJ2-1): EAGVAQSPRYKIIEKRQSVAFWCNPISGHATLYWYQQILGQGPKLLIQFQNNGVVDDSQLPKDRFSAERLKGVDSTLKIQPAKLEDSAVYLCASSLAGDDYNEQFFGPGTRLTVL.

The CDR3 loop is CASSIPQGVNSPLHF. CDR3 nucleotides: TGTGCCAGTAGTATACCCCAGGGGGTGAATTCACCCCTCCACTTT. The chain couples TRBV19 to TRBJ1-6; 7 bases fit TRBD1. Unmatched junction bases numbered 5, after V lost 2 bases and J lost 7 bases. This CDR3 is built from 15 residues. CDR1 and CDR2 from the germline V gene are LNHDA and SQIVND (reference sequence).

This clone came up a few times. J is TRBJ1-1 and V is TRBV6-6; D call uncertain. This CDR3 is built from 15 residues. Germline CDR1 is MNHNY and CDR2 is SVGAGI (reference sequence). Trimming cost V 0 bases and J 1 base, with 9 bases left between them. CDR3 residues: CASSYSLSGNTEAFF. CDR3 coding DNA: TGTGCCAGCAGTTACTCCCTCTCAGGGAACACTGAAGCTTTCTTT.

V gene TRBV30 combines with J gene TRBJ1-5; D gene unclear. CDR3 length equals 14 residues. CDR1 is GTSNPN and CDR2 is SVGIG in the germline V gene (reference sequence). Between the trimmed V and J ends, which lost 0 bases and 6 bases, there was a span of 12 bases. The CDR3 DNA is TGTGCCTGGAGTGTAAATCGACGGGGTCAGCCCCAGCATTTT. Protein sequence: CAWSVNRRGQPQHF. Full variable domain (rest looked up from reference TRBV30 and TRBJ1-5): SQTIHQWPATLVQPVGSPLSLECTVEGTSNPNLYWYRQAAGRGLQLLFYSVGIGQISSEVPQNLSASRPQDRQFILSSKKLLLSDSGFYLCAWSVNRRGQPQHFGDGTRLSIL.

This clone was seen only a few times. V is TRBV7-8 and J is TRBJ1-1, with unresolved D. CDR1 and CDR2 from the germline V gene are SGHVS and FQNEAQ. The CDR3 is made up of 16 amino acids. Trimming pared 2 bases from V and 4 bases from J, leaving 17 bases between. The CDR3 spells CASSLRPVRVSTEAFF. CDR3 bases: TGTGCCAGCAGCTTACGTCCCGTTCGAGTCTCCACTGAAGCTTTCTTT. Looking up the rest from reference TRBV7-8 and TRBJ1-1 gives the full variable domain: GAGVSQSPRYKVAKRGQDVALRCDPISGHVSLFWYQQALGQGPEFLTYFQNEAQLDKSGLPSDRFFAERPEGSVSTLKIQRTQQEDSAVYLCASSLRPVRVSTEAFFGQGTRLTVV.

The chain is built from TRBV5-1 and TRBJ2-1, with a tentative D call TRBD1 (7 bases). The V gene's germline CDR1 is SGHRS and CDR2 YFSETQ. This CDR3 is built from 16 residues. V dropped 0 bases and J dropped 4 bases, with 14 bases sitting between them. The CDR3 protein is CASSLAEGARYNEQFF. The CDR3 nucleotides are TGCGCCAGCAGCTTGGCGGAGGGGGCTCGGTACAATGAGCAGTTCTTC.

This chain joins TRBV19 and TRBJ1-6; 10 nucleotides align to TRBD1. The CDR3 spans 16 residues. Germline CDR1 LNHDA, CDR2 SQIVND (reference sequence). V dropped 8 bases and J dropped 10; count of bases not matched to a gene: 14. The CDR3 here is CASSWTGGNLGSPLHF. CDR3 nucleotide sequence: TGTGCCAGTTCTTGGACAGGGGGGAACCTAGGATCACCCCTCCACTTT.

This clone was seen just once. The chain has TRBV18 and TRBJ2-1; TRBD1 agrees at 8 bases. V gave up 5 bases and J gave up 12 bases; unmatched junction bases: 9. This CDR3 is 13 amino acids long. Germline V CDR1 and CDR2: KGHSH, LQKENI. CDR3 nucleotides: TGTGCCAGCTCAGGACAGGGCGGCATTGGGCAGTTCTTC. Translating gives CASSGQGGIGQFF.

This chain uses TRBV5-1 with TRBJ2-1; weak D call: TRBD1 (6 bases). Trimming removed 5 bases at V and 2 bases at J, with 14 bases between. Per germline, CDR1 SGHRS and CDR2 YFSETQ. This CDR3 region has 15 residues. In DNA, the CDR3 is TGCGCCAGCAGACCAACCGGGACACCCTACAATGAGCAGTTCTTC. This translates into CASRPTGTPYNEQFF.